The 6 T cell receptor beta chains in this list originate from one sample, sequenced in a study of blood T cell repertoires in COVID-19. Produced via immunoSEQ multiplex PCR; TCRdb's table is partial and in-frame only. Here the sample spans 310,000 or so clones, about nine tenths being singletons. Input material: PBMCs or T cells enriched from blood (not recorded which). The receptors shown here come from a woman aged 30 to 39 who had recovered from COVID-19.

The J gene is TRBJ2-1, the V gene TRBV27; 7 nucleotides line up with TRBD1. The CDR3 has 15 amino acids. Germline assignment: CDR1 MNHEY and CDR2 SMNVEV (reference sequence). Unmatched junction bases numbered 5, after V lost 6 bases and J lost 0 bases. CDR3 residues: CASSSRDSSYNEQFF. The CDR3 nucleotides are TGTGCCAGCAGCTCCCGGGACAGCTCCTACAATGAGCAGTTCTTC.

This rearrangement joins TRBV4-3 to TRBJ2-6; 11 nucleotides align to TRBD1. There are 20 residues in the CDR3. With 3 bases clipped from V and 7 bases from J, the junction kept 17 bases outside the gene matches. The germline gives CDR1 LGHNA, CDR2 YSLEER. The CDR3 DNA is TGCGCCAGCAGCCATCTTCGGGAACCGGGACAGGGGGTTTTCGCCAACGTCCTGACTTTC. Translated: CASSHLREPGQGVFANVLTF.

This chain connects TRBV18 to TRBJ2-2, with D maybe TRBD1 (5 bases). The CDR3 runs 16 residues. V lost 2 bases to trimming and J lost 4 bases, with 14 bases between them. Germline V gene data show CDR1 as KGHSH and CDR2 as LQKENI. The CDR3 DNA reads TGTGCCAGCTCACCAAGAAGGGGTACGCTCACCGGGGAGCTGTTTTTT. This encodes CASSPRRGTLTGELFF.

This sequence joins TRBV10-2 and TRBJ2-5, with 8 positions matching TRBD2. V was pared by 6 bases and J by 5 bases, with 8 bases of the junction left unmatched. The CDR3 is 14 residues long. CDR1 and CDR2 (germline): WSHSY, SAAADI. The CDR3 sequence: CASSSSGSRETQYF. CDR3 coding DNA: TGCGCCAGCAGCTCAAGCGGGAGTAGGGAGACCCAGTACTTC.

This clone appeared a few times. This chain joins TRBV5-1 and TRBJ2-3; a weak D match, TRBD2 (5 bases). The V end lost 2 bases, the J end lost 5 bases, and 12 bases lay between the germline ends. Germline lookup yields CDR1 SGHRS and CDR2 YFSETQ. This CDR3 is 14 amino acids long. CDR3 loop: CASSFGSQKDTQYF. CDR3 DNA: TGCGCCAGCAGCTTTGGGAGTCAAAAAGATACGCAGTATTTT.

The chain uses TRBV9 and TRBJ2-1, with D perhaps TRBD2 (6 bases). The CDR3 length is 15 residues. CDR1 is SGDLS, CDR2 YYNGEE, per germline. V lost 5 bases, J lost 6 bases, and 18 bases lay in between. For the CDR3, the DNA is TGTGCCAGCAGTGCCGAGGTTGGCGGGATCAATGAGCAGTTCTTC. It yields the protein CASSAEVGGINEQFF.